The 14 T cell receptor beta chains below were found in one sample sequenced in a study of blood T cell repertoires in COVID-19. Sequencing was performed with immunoSEQ multiplex PCR; in TCRdb, only in-frame clones are kept and a portion is missing. The data contain some 150,000 clones, more than 80% of them singletons. Sequencing was done on a sample of peripheral blood. These receptor sequences come from a human donor with acute or convalescent COVID-19. The donor label of this sample is uncertain.

This clone was counted ten times or more. The chain couples TRBV19 to TRBJ1-4; D is perhaps TRBD1 (5 bases). The germline V gene encodes CDR1 LNHDA and CDR2 SQIVND (reference sequence). Trimming took off 5 bases at V and 8 bases at J, with 12 bases between the two ends. The length of the CDR3 is 13 residues. For the CDR3, the DNA is TGTGCCAGTAGTCCGACGGGGGGAGAAAAACTGTTTTTT. Its translation: CASSPTGGEKLFF.

V gene TRBV29-1 combines with J gene TRBJ1-4, with D perhaps TRBD1 (6 bases). Germline V gives CDR1 SQVTM, CDR2 ANQGSEA. This CDR3 has 12 residues. V was shortened by 3 bases and J by 10 bases, with 12 bases between the two germline ends. Written as DNA, the CDR3 is TGCAGCGTTGAGGTTACACAGGGAAAACTGTTTTTT. Translation gives CSVEVTQGKLFF.

The rearrangement joins TRBV6-5 to TRBJ1-2; the D gene is possibly TRBD1 (6 bases). This CDR3 has 14 residues. V gave up 0 bases and J gave up 7 bases, with 12 bases separating them. Germline lookup yields CDR1 MNHEY and CDR2 SVGAGI. The DNA for the CDR3 is TGTGCCAGCAGTTACTCGGATAAAGGGGGTGGCTACACCTTC. As protein: CASSYSDKGGGYTF.

Remarks on this clone: The same CDR3 is also encoded by other DNA sequences in this sample. The gene calls are TRBV5-1 and TRBJ2-7; 7 bases are shared with TRBD1. CDR1 SGHRS and CDR2 YFSETQ come from the germline V gene. J lost 3 bases, V lost 2 bases, and 5 bases had no gene match. The CDR3 is made up of 14 amino acids. The CDR3 region has the DNA TGCGCCAGCAGCTTTTCAGGGGGAGACTACGAGCAGTACTTC. This translates into CASSFSGGDYEQYF.

The chain is built from TRBV19 and TRBJ1-2, with D maybe TRBD1 (5 bases). Trimming cost V 8 bases and J 2 bases, with 12 bases left between them. The CDR3 has 13 amino acids. Germline assignment: CDR1 LNHDA and CDR2 SQIVND (reference sequence). In DNA form, the CDR3 reads TGTGCCAGTGTCGGCAGGGCCAACTATGGCTACACCTTC. Translating it yields CASVGRANYGYTF. Based on the CDR3 plus reference TRBV19 and TRBJ1-2, the full variable domain is DGGITQSPKYLFRKEGQNVTLSCEQNLNHDAMYWYRQDPGQGLRLIYYSQIVNDFQKGDIAEGYSVSREKKESFPLTVTSAQKNPTAFYLCASVGRANYGYTFGSGTRLTVV.

This clone was recorded a few times. This chain uses TRBV19 with TRBJ2-1; 11 nucleotides agree with TRBD1. With 3 bases clipped from V and 14 bases from J, the junction kept 6 bases outside the gene matches. Looked up from germline, CDR1 is LNHDA and CDR2 is SQIVND (reference sequence). The CDR3 runs 13 residues. The CDR3 bases are TGTGCCAGTAGTATCGGACAGGGGGCGAAGAAGTTCTTC. As protein: CASSIGQGAKKFF.

This clone was observed a handful of times. This chain uses TRBV9 with TRBJ1-1; D ambiguous. With 4 bases removed from V and 0 bases from J, the gap between germline ends came to 7 bases. This CDR3 contains 13 residues. Germline lookup yields CDR1 SGDLS and CDR2 YYNGEE. The CDR3 nucleotides read TGTGCCAGCAGCCCACAGCTGAACACTGAAGCTTTCTTT. It is translated as CASSPQLNTEAFF.

The chain links TRBV12-5 to TRBJ1-1; D possibly corresponds to TRBD1 (5 bases). The CDR3 contains 13 residues. With 2 bases removed from V and 6 bases from J, the gap between germline ends came to 10 bases. CDR1 LGHNT and CDR2 FRNRAP come from the germline V gene. The CDR3 DNA reads as TGTGCTAGTGGTTTGTGGGGGGGTGCTGAAGCTTTCTTT. Protein sequence: CASGLWGGAEAFF.

The rearrangement links TRBV7-8 to TRBJ1-2, with a tentative D call TRBD1 (5 bases). The V end was cut by 5 bases, the J end by 5 bases, with 12 bases between. Germline V gene data show CDR1 as SGHVS and CDR2 as FQNEAQ. The CDR3 extends over 13 amino acids. The CDR3 loop is CASSLDSAYGYTF. As DNA, the CDR3 is TGTGCCAGCAGCCTCGACAGCGCTTATGGCTACACCTTC.

V usage is TRBV2 and J usage is TRBJ2-7; the match to TRBD1 covers 9 bases. CDR1 is SNHLY, CDR2 FYNNEI, per germline. This CDR3 has 14 residues. With V trimmed by 6 bases and J by 2 bases, 5 bases remained unmatched. For the CDR3, the DNA is TGTGCCAGCAGGGGGGACAGGGACCCCTACGAGCAGTACGTC. Translation: CASRGDRDPYEQYV.

The chain has TRBV10-1 and TRBJ2-2; D possibly corresponds to TRBD2 (5 bases). V was trimmed by 10 bases and J by 2 bases, leaving 17 bases between them. Germline V CDR1 and CDR2: WNHNN, SYGVQD (reference sequence). The CDR3 is made up of 15 amino acids. The CDR3 sequence: CAIKWELINTGELFF. The CDR3 region has the DNA TGCGCCATCAAGTGGGAGTTAATTAACACCGGGGAGCTGTTTTTT.

This chain joins TRBV11-2 and TRBJ1-1; 10 positions agree with TRBD1. Germline V lookup: CDR1 SGHAT, CDR2 FQNNGV. V was pared by 3 bases and J by 3 bases, with 4 bases of the junction left unmatched. The CDR3 covers 15 residues. CDR3: CASSFRTGGDTEAFF. CDR3 in DNA: TGTGCCAGCAGCTTCCGGACAGGGGGGGACACTGAAGCTTTCTTT.

V gene TRBV3-1 (or the pseudogene TRBV3-2) combines with J gene TRBJ1-1; D call uncertain. In germline, CDR1 is LGHDT, CDR2 YNNKEL (reference sequence). The V and J ends lost 6 bases and 1 base respectively, with 12 bases between them. The CDR3 has 14 amino acids. CDR3 sequence reads: CASSPQAGNTEAFF. The CDR3 coding sequence is TGTGCCAGCAGTCCCCAGGCCGGGAACACTGAAGCTTTCTTT.

V usage is TRBV27 and J usage is TRBJ1-5, with 10 nucleotides matching TRBD1. V trimming: 5 bases; J trimming: 10 bases; junction bases outside the gene matches: 8. Germline V gene sequence: CDR1 MNHEY, CDR2 SMNVEV (reference sequence). The CDR3 has 14 amino acids. Here the CDR3 reads CASSPGTGVSPQHF. CDR3 nucleotides: TGTGCCAGCAGTCCCGGGACAGGGGTTAGTCCCCAGCATTTT.